This T cell receptor (beta chain) derives from a study of shared clonotypes between healthy human individuals. Only in-frame clones appear in the TCRdb table, and some are missing; sequencing was by immunoSEQ multiplex PCR. The sample contains about 690,000 clones, about 92% of which appear only once. Trimming stripped 3 bases from V and 0 bases from J, with 6 bases between. The CDR3 is made up of 14 amino acids. Germline CDR1 LNHDA, CDR2 SQIVND (reference sequence). The source is a man between 18 and 35 years old in good health. Some clones in this sample may be carry-over from other donors' samples. The chain is built from TRBV19 and TRBJ2-1; no definite D call. The sample taken for sequencing was memory CD8+ T cells from PBMCs. The subset was: CD45RO+ cells pooled with CCR7-negative TemRA cells. In DNA, the CDR3 is TGTGCCAGTAGTATCTTCAGCTCCTACAATGAGCAGTTCTTC. Translation: CASSIFSSYNEQFF.